This entry lists 24 T cell receptor beta chains sequenced from one sample in a study of shared clonotypes between healthy human individuals. Generated by immunoSEQ multiplex PCR, the TCRdb table keeps only in-frame clones and is missing some. The sample holds 750,000 to 1,000,000 clones, about 92% seen once. CD45RO-negative CD8 cells positively selected for CCR7 made up the naive population, which excluded terminally differentiated effector memory CD45RA+ cells. The specimen was naive CD8+ T cells sorted from blood. Receptor source: a man aged 25 to 40 in good health.

V usage is TRBV27 and J usage is TRBJ1-4; D unclear. Per germline, CDR1 MNHEY and CDR2 SMNVEV (reference sequence). V lost 6 bases and J lost 3, with 17 bases in between. The CDR3 totals 16 residues. In DNA, the CDR3 is TGTGCCAGCAGACCGGATACGGACTCTCCTAATGAAAAACTGTTTTTT. Translation gives CASRPDTDSPNEKLFF.

CDR3 sequence (DNA): TGTGCCAGCAGTTTCGGACAGGGGCAATACGAGCAGTACTTC. Protein product: CASSFGQGQYEQYF. The genes are TRBV6-5 and TRBJ2-7; the match to TRBD1 covers 9 bases. CDR3 length: 14 residues. Looked up from germline, CDR1 is MNHEY and CDR2 is SVGAGI. V lost 4 bases and J lost 4; bases outside the gene matches: 5.

V and J are TRBV28 and TRBJ2-2, with 14 bases aligning to TRBD2. The V gene's germline CDR1 is MDHEN and CDR2 SYDVKM. J gave up 6 bases and V 4 bases, and 13 bases lay outside the gene matches. The CDR3 totals 19 residues. CDR3 nucleotides: TGTGCCAGCAGTTCCGTCGGACTAGCGGGAGGAACGGACGCCGGGGAGCTGTTTTTT. It is translated as CASSSVGLAGGTDAGELFF.

The genes are TRBV7-9 and TRBJ2-1, with D unresolved. This CDR3 has 14 amino acids. The germline V gene encodes CDR1 SEHNR and CDR2 FQNEAQ (reference sequence). V was pared by 5 bases and J by 4 bases, with 12 bases between. The CDR3 nucleotides read TGTGCCAGCAGCATTCCCACGGGTTACAATGAGCAGTTCTTC. It codes for CASSIPTGYNEQFF.

The chain employs TRBV29-1 and TRBJ2-7; 8 bases line up with TRBD1. This CDR3 has 13 amino acids. The trim removed 4 bases at V and 3 bases at J, leaving 5 bases unmatched. Looked up from germline, CDR1 is SQVTM and CDR2 is ANQGSEA. The CDR3 DNA follows: TGCAGCGTTGTTGTACAGGGGGTCTACGAGCAGTACTTC. It is translated as CSVVVQGVYEQYF.

This sequence joins TRBV2 and TRBJ2-3; 11 bases align to TRBD2. Per germline, CDR1 SNHLY and CDR2 FYNNEI. This CDR3 comprises 18 residues. J lost 3 bases, V lost 6 bases, and 14 bases had no gene match. CDR3 protein: CASSGPGLAEKTTDTQYF. CDR3 bases: TGTGCCAGCAGCGGCCCGGGACTAGCGGAAAAAACTACAGATACGCAGTATTTT.

This chain uses TRBV28 with TRBJ2-4; 7 nucleotides align to TRBD1. This CDR3 spans 17 amino acids. V gave up 1 base and J gave up 5 bases; unmatched junction bases: 11. Germline-derived CDR1 and CDR2 are MDHEN and SYDVKM. In nucleotides, the CDR3 is TGTGCCAGCAGTTTATCCCTCGACAGGGTTGGAGAAAACATTCAGTACTTC. Its protein product is CASSLSLDRVGENIQYF.

The chain recombines TRBV7-2 with TRBJ2-7; 10 bases map to TRBD1. V lost 5 bases and J lost 4; bases outside the gene matches: 5. Germline lookup yields CDR1 SGHTA and CDR2 FQGNSA. This CDR3 region has 14 residues. CDR3 DNA sequence: TGTGCCAGCAGCCAGAGGGACAGGGGATACGAGCAGTACTTC. This gives the protein CASSQRDRGYEQYF.

The chain recombines TRBV19 with TRBJ2-7, with a weak D call TRBD2 (6 bases). V shed 5 bases and J shed 4 bases, with 24 bases lying between them. Germline CDR1 LNHDA, CDR2 SQIVND (reference sequence). The CDR3 loop spans 17 amino acids. The CDR3 spells CASSVRLGGFGLYEQYF. CDR3 DNA sequence: TGTGCCAGTAGTGTTCGTCTCGGGGGATTTGGGCTATACGAGCAGTACTTC.

The chain uses TRBV27 and TRBJ2-3, with D perhaps TRBD2 (6 bases). The germline V and J ends were trimmed by 3 bases and 0 bases, with 16 bases remaining between them. The germline CDR1 and CDR2 sequences are MNHEY and SMNVEV (reference sequence). This CDR3 has 17 amino acids. The CDR3 loop is CASSFLSSGLSTDTQYF. CDR3 sequence (DNA): TGTGCCAGCAGTTTTTTAAGTAGCGGACTTAGCACAGATACGCAGTATTTT.

The rearrangement links TRBV9 to TRBJ2-5; possibly TRBD1 for D (5 bases). V lost 3 bases and J 6 bases, leaving 12 bases between the germline ends. Germline V gene sequence: CDR1 SGDLS, CDR2 YYNGEE. There are 13 residues in the CDR3. CDR3 protein: CASSGSGIQTQYF. The CDR3 DNA is TGTGCCAGCAGCGGATCAGGGATCCAGACCCAGTACTTC. Drawing the rest from reference TRBV9 and TRBJ2-5, the complete variable domain is DSGVTQTPKHLITATGQRVTLRCSPRSGDLSVYWYQQSLDQGLQFLIQYYNGEERAKGNILERFSAQQFPDLHSELNLSSLELGDSALYFCASSGSGIQTQYFGPGTRLLVL.

The rearrangement links TRBV27 to TRBJ1-5; TRBD1 matches 7 bases. CDR1 is MNHEY, CDR2 SMNVEV, per germline (reference sequence). This CDR3 is built from 16 residues. The V and J ends lost 5 bases and 1 base, in that order; junction bases with no gene match: 8. The CDR3 sequence: CASSPLTGWSNQPQHF. The CDR3 DNA is TGTGCCAGCAGTCCTTTGACAGGGTGGAGCAATCAGCCCCAGCATTTT.

The chain combines TRBV7-9 with TRBJ2-1, with 11 bases aligning to TRBD2. There are 17 residues in the CDR3. V trimming: 8 bases; J trimming: 6 bases; junction bases outside the gene matches: 15. Looked up from germline, CDR1 is SEHNR and CDR2 is FQNEAQ (reference sequence). The CDR3: CASRDSGRARGRNEQFF. As DNA, the CDR3 is TGTGCCAGCCGGGATAGCGGGAGGGCCCGGGGACGCAATGAGCAGTTCTTC.

The table lists this clone with a count of one. Here the CDR3 reads CASSSLGRAYNEQFF. CDR3 nucleotides: TGTGCCAGCAGTTCACTCGGGAGGGCCTACAATGAGCAGTTCTTC. The genes are TRBV28 and TRBJ2-1; TRBD2 aligns across 8 bases. CDR3 length: 15 residues. V lost 4 bases, J lost 2 bases, and 4 bases stayed unmatched. Germline V gene data show CDR1 as MDHEN and CDR2 as SYDVKM.

The gene calls are TRBV2 and TRBJ2-7; 8 nucleotides agree with TRBD2. The trim removed 7 bases at V and 2 bases at J, leaving 16 bases unmatched. There are 17 residues in the CDR3. Germline CDR1 reads SNHLY; CDR2 reads FYNNEI. The CDR3 region is CASIPGREGPSTYEQYF. The CDR3 DNA reads as TGTGCCAGCATTCCCGGGAGGGAGGGTCCGTCAACCTACGAGCAGTACTTC.

This chain connects TRBV4-1 to TRBJ2-7; either TRBD1 or TRBD2 may supply D (5 bases each). Trimming stripped 0 bases from V and 1 base from J, with 19 bases between. The CDR3 runs to 18 residues. The germline V gene has CDR1 MGHRA and CDR2 YSYEKL. The CDR3 DNA is TGCGCCAGCAGCCAAGACCGATTCTCCGGGACGGTATCCTACGAGCAGTACTTC. Its translation is CASSQDRFSGTVSYEQYF.

The rearrangement uses TRBV11-2 and TRBJ2-2; D may match TRBD1 or TRBD2 (6 bases each). Trimming pared 5 bases from V and 1 base from J, leaving 14 bases between. Germline values: CDR1 SGHAT, CDR2 FQNNGV. This CDR3 is built from 16 residues. Written as DNA, the CDR3 is TGTGCCAGCAGCAAGGCGGGACAAGTGAACACCGGGGAGCTGTTTTTT. Translated: CASSKAGQVNTGELFF.

The CDR3 spells CASRGPRDEGETQYF. As DNA, the CDR3 is TGTGCCAGCAGAGGCCCCCGGGATGAAGGAGAGACCCAGTACTTC. This chain links TRBV7-6 with TRBJ2-5, with D possibly matching TRBD2 (5 bases). Germline V gene data show CDR1 as SGHVS and CDR2 as FNYEAQ. Trimming pared 6 bases from V and 4 bases from J, leaving 18 bases between. The length of the CDR3 is 15 residues. Using reference TRBV7-6 and TRBJ2-5 for the parts outside the CDR3, the full variable domain is GAGVSQSPRYKVTKRGQDVALRCDPISGHVSLYWYRQALGQGPEFLTYFNYEAQQDKSGLPNDRFSAERPEGSISTLTIQRTEQRDSAMYRCASRGPRDEGETQYFGPGTRLLVL.

The chain uses TRBV11-3 and TRBJ2-5; D unresolved. From germline, CDR1 is SGHNT and CDR2 YENEEA. This CDR3 contains 13 residues. The V and J ends lost 4 bases and 1 base respectively, with 7 bases between them. This CDR3 is CASSSDTQETQYF. CDR3 nucleotide sequence: TGTGCCAGCAGCTCCGACACCCAAGAGACCCAGTACTTC.

V gene TRBV10-3 combines with J gene TRBJ2-5, with 9 bases identical to TRBD2. CDR3 length: 17 residues. Germline-derived CDR1 and CDR2 are ENHRY and SYGVKD. V trimming: 11 bases; J trimming: 2 bases; junction bases outside the gene matches: 18. The CDR3 is CAESLFRTSDKQETQYF. CDR3 nucleotide sequence: TGTGCCGAATCGTTATTTAGGACTAGCGATAAACAAGAGACCCAGTACTTC.

The J gene is TRBJ2-1, the V gene TRBV7-2; D possibly uses TRBD1 or TRBD2 (6 bases each). The germline V gene has CDR1 SGHTA and CDR2 FQGNSA. V was cut by 2 bases and J by 3 bases, with 11 bases left in between. The CDR3 is 15 residues long. The CDR3 region is CASSLREGGYNEQFF. DNA for the CDR3: TGTGCCAGCAGCTTAAGAGAGGGGGGCTACAATGAGCAGTTCTTC.

The chain links TRBV14 to TRBJ2-1; D gene uncertain. This CDR3 is built from 15 residues. Germline V CDR1 and CDR2: SGHDN, FVKESK. Trimming took off 3 bases at V and 0 bases at J, with 9 bases between the two ends. CDR3 in amino acids: CASSQTSRSYNEQFF. DNA of the CDR3: TGTGCCAGCAGCCAGACTTCCCGCTCCTACAATGAGCAGTTCTTC.

This rearrangement joins TRBV5-1 to TRBJ2-3; TRBD1 agrees at 10 bases. The CDR3 sequence is 16 residues long. CDR1 is SGHRS, CDR2 YFSETQ, per germline. V shed 3 bases and J 6 bases; nucleotides not matched to a gene: 10. The CDR3, as DNA: TGCGCCAGCAGCTCGATCGACAGGGGGCGTTCCGATACGCAGTATTTT. It specifies CASSSIDRGRSDTQYF.

This chain links TRBV19 with TRBJ2-1, with 8 bases fitting TRBD2. V gave up 5 bases and J gave up 4 bases; unmatched junction bases: 7. Germline loops: CDR1 LNHDA, CDR2 SQIVND (reference sequence). The CDR3 totals 15 residues. Written as DNA, the CDR3 is TGTGCCAGTAGTGTCTCAGCGGGAGTTTACAATGAGCAGTTCTTC. It is translated as CASSVSAGVYNEQFF.